The rows below give T cell receptor beta chains drawn from one sample of a study of breast tumors, draining lymph nodes, adjacent tissues. TCRdb analysed the multiplex PCR reads with MiXCR anew, one entry per CDR3 protein. This sample has 150,000 or so distinct CDR3 sequences, with 33% found just once. Material for sequencing was axillary lymph node tissue. The receptor set was obtained from a female donor with breast cancer. Some clones in this sample may be carry-over from other donors' samples. The CDR3 runs from the conserved cysteine through the conserved F or W. Each record gives: CDR3 DNA, CDR3 protein, J gene, V gene, clone size, D gene. D genes are given only for firm matches. The size field is filled for only some rows; it gives once, few, many or a size class.

cdr3_nt: TGTGCCAGCCAGTCTCCCGTTTCGACAGATACGCAGTATTTT; cdr3_aa: CASQSPVSTDTQYF; j_call: TRBJ2-3; v_call: TRBV2; clone_size: -; d_call: -
cdr3_nt: TGCAGCAGTTTATCCGGGACAGGGGGTACAGATACGCAGTATTTT; cdr3_aa: CSSLSGTGGTDTQYF; j_call: TRBJ2-3; v_call: TRBV29-1; clone_size: -; d_call: TRBD1
cdr3_nt: TGTGCCACTCGATCAGGGGGTCTCTTAAATGAGCAGTTCTTC; cdr3_aa: CATRSGGLLNEQFF; j_call: TRBJ2-1; v_call: TRBV19; clone_size: many; d_call: TRBD1
cdr3_nt: TGTGCCAGCACCCCGTTGGGGGGGGCTGATCAGCCCCAGCATTTT; cdr3_aa: CASTPLGGADQPQHF; j_call: TRBJ1-5; v_call: TRBV12-3/TRBV12-4; clone_size: many; d_call: -
cdr3_nt: TGCGCCAGCAGGCCCGGGACAGGCGTCGGGGAGCTGTTTTTT; cdr3_aa: CASRPGTGVGELFF; j_call: TRBJ2-2; v_call: TRBV10-2; clone_size: many; d_call: TRBD1
cdr3_nt: TGTGCCAGCAGCAACCCCGGTCCCGGGACGGACTATGGCTACACCTTC; cdr3_aa: CASSNPGPGTDYGYTF; j_call: TRBJ1-2; v_call: TRBV5-6; clone_size: many; d_call: -
cdr3_nt: TGTGCCAGTAGTATAAGTGAGCGGGAAAGAAACATTCAGTACTTC; cdr3_aa: CASSISERERNIQYF; j_call: TRBJ2-4; v_call: TRBV19; clone_size: few; d_call: TRBD2
cdr3_nt: TGTGCCCGTACGGTTGGGGGGCGCACTGGCTACACCTTC; cdr3_aa: CARTVGGRTGYTF; j_call: TRBJ1-2; v_call: TRBV30; clone_size: many; d_call: -
cdr3_nt: TGTGCCATCAGTGAGTCGATGTACGGATCCAGGCACACAGATACGCAGTATTTT; cdr3_aa: CAISESMYGSRHTDTQYF; j_call: TRBJ2-3; v_call: TRBV10-3; clone_size: many; d_call: -
cdr3_nt: TGTGCCAGCAGTTCCAGTGGAAATGAGCAGTTCTTC; cdr3_aa: CASSSSGNEQFF; j_call: TRBJ2-1; v_call: TRBV12-3/TRBV12-4; clone_size: many; d_call: -
cdr3_nt: TGCGCCAGCAGCGCATACAGGGTTACTGAAGCTTTCTTT; cdr3_aa: CASSAYRVTEAFF; j_call: TRBJ1-1; v_call: TRBV4-1; clone_size: -; d_call: -
cdr3_nt: TGTGCCAGCAGTGGGCTAGCGGGAAAGGGTGAGCAGTTCTTC; cdr3_aa: CASSGLAGKGEQFF; j_call: TRBJ2-1; v_call: TRBV7-9; clone_size: many; d_call: TRBD2
cdr3_nt: TGTGCCAGTAGGCCAGGAGTGGGAAACACCATATATTTT; cdr3_aa: CASRPGVGNTIYF; j_call: TRBJ1-3; v_call: TRBV19; clone_size: -; d_call: -
cdr3_nt: TGTGCCAGCAGCCCTATCACGAGCGGACAGCAGTACTTC; cdr3_aa: CASSPITSGQQYF; j_call: TRBJ2-7; v_call: TRBV11-1; clone_size: many; d_call: -
cdr3_nt: TGCAGTGCGGGACTCAATCAGCCCCAGCATTTT; cdr3_aa: CSAGLNQPQHF; j_call: TRBJ1-5; v_call: TRBV20-1; clone_size: many; d_call: -
cdr3_nt: TGTGCCACCAGTGACACTAGCGGGAGATCCTACGAGCAGTACTTC; cdr3_aa: CATSDTSGRSYEQYF; j_call: TRBJ2-7; v_call: TRBV24-1; clone_size: -; d_call: TRBD2
cdr3_nt: TGTGCCAGCAGTTACCGACGCGTGGTCCCGGGACTAGCAGATGAGCAGTTCTTC; cdr3_aa: CASSYRRVVPGLADEQFF; j_call: TRBJ2-1; v_call: TRBV6-5; clone_size: many; d_call: TRBD2
cdr3_nt: TGCGCCAGCAGCTATGGGACTAGCGGTTTCCAAGAGACCCAGTACTTC; cdr3_aa: CASSYGTSGFQETQYF; j_call: TRBJ2-5; v_call: TRBV5-1; clone_size: many; d_call: TRBD2
cdr3_nt: TGTGCCAGCAGCCAAGGACTTGGGCGGAGAACCGGGGAGCTGTTTTTT; cdr3_aa: CASSQGLGRRTGELFF; j_call: TRBJ2-2; v_call: TRBV14; clone_size: many; d_call: -
cdr3_nt: TGTGCCAGCAGTCACCCTCCTATTACGCGTGGACTAGCGGCCTACAATGAGCAGTTCTTC; cdr3_aa: CASSHPPITRGLAAYNEQFF; j_call: TRBJ2-1; v_call: TRBV6-2/TRBV6-3; clone_size: -; d_call: TRBD2
cdr3_nt: TGCGCCAGCAGCCAAGATCAAGGGAGGGAACGGTACTTC; cdr3_aa: CASSQDQGRERYF; j_call: TRBJ2-7; v_call: TRBV4-1; clone_size: many; d_call: TRBD2
cdr3_nt: TGTGCCATCAGTGAAGGGACAGGGGGCGTTCAGCCCCAGCATTTT; cdr3_aa: CAISEGTGGVQPQHF; j_call: TRBJ1-5; v_call: TRBV10-3; clone_size: -; d_call: TRBD1
cdr3_nt: TGTGCCAGCAGCTTATTGCTTAGGACTACGGGCACTGAAGCTTTCTTT; cdr3_aa: CASSLLLRTTGTEAFF; j_call: TRBJ1-1; v_call: TRBV7-2; clone_size: -; d_call: -
cdr3_nt: TGCAGTGCTAGAGATCTGTCAGGGAATCAGCCCCAGCATTTT; cdr3_aa: CSARDLSGNQPQHF; j_call: TRBJ1-5; v_call: TRBV20-1; clone_size: many; d_call: -
cdr3_nt: TGCGCCAGCAGCTTGGCCGGGACTTCCCGCTCCTACAATGAGCAGTTCTTC; cdr3_aa: CASSLAGTSRSYNEQFF; j_call: TRBJ2-1; v_call: TRBV5-1; clone_size: many; d_call: -
cdr3_nt: TGTGCCATCAGTGAGTCGGGGGACAGGGTTTCTGGCTACACCTTC; cdr3_aa: CAISESGDRVSGYTF; j_call: TRBJ1-2; v_call: TRBV10-3; clone_size: -; d_call: TRBD1
cdr3_nt: TGTGCCAGCAGTTCTACATTATATGGCTACACCTTC; cdr3_aa: CASSSTLYGYTF; j_call: TRBJ1-2; v_call: TRBV28; clone_size: many; d_call: -
cdr3_nt: TGCAGTGCTAGCCCGACTAGCGGGAGGAACTCCTACGAGCAGTACTTC; cdr3_aa: CSASPTSGRNSYEQYF; j_call: TRBJ2-7; v_call: TRBV20-1; clone_size: many; d_call: TRBD2
cdr3_nt: TGTGCCAGCAGTGAATTGACAGAGCAGTACTTC; cdr3_aa: CASSELTEQYF; j_call: TRBJ2-7; v_call: TRBV2; clone_size: many; d_call: -
cdr3_nt: TGTGCCAGTAGTTCGAAGCGGACAGGGAACACAGATACGCAGTATTTT; cdr3_aa: CASSSKRTGNTDTQYF; j_call: TRBJ2-3; v_call: TRBV19; clone_size: many; d_call: TRBD1
cdr3_nt: TGTGCCAGCAGCCGCAGGGCCGATGGCTACACCTTC; cdr3_aa: CASSRRADGYTF; j_call: TRBJ1-2; v_call: TRBV12-3/TRBV12-4; clone_size: many; d_call: -
cdr3_nt: TGTGCCAGCAGTCAAGCGGTAACAGGGACATATGGCTACACCTTC; cdr3_aa: CASSQAVTGTYGYTF; j_call: TRBJ1-2; v_call: TRBV6-1; clone_size: -; d_call: -
cdr3_nt: TGTGCCAGCAGCTTGAGGTCAGGGGGTAATTCACCCCTCCACTTT; cdr3_aa: CASSLRSGGNSPLHF; j_call: TRBJ1-6; v_call: TRBV13; clone_size: -; d_call: TRBD1
cdr3_nt: TGTGCCAGCAGACCTACTAGCGAGTACAATGAGCAGTTCTTC; cdr3_aa: CASRPTSEYNEQFF; j_call: TRBJ2-1; v_call: TRBV6-4; clone_size: many; d_call: TRBD2
cdr3_nt: TGTGCCAGCAGCTTCATCGAGACGGCGAACACTGAAGCTTTCTTT; cdr3_aa: CASSFIETANTEAFF; j_call: TRBJ1-1; v_call: TRBV7-9; clone_size: -; d_call: -
cdr3_nt: TGTGCCATCAGGGACAGGGGGGGCCACAATGAGCAGTTCTTC; cdr3_aa: CAIRDRGGHNEQFF; j_call: TRBJ2-1; v_call: TRBV10-3; clone_size: -; d_call: TRBD1
cdr3_nt: TGTGCCAGTACCCCGGGAGCGGTTGGAAATTCACCCCTCCACTTT; cdr3_aa: CASTPGAVGNSPLHF; j_call: TRBJ1-6; v_call: TRBV19; clone_size: many; d_call: -
cdr3_nt: TGTGCCAGCTCACCCCAACCCTACAATGAGCAGTTCTTC; cdr3_aa: CASSPQPYNEQFF; j_call: TRBJ2-1; v_call: TRBV18; clone_size: many; d_call: -
cdr3_nt: TGTGCCAGCCTTGCCCGGGAGGTACGGAATGAGCAGTTCTTC; cdr3_aa: CASLAREVRNEQFF; j_call: TRBJ2-1; v_call: TRBV6-1; clone_size: many; d_call: TRBD2
cdr3_nt: TGTGCCAGCAGCTTGAGGGGGGCCTTGAACACTGAAGCTTTCTTT; cdr3_aa: CASSLRGALNTEAFF; j_call: TRBJ1-1; v_call: TRBV7-9; clone_size: few; d_call: -
cdr3_nt: TGTGCCACCAGTGTCAAAGGAGGCGAGACCCAGTACTTC; cdr3_aa: CATSVKGGETQYF; j_call: TRBJ2-5; v_call: TRBV24-1; clone_size: many; d_call: -
cdr3_nt: TGTGCCAGCAGCCAAGATGTGGTGGGCGGATCATTCACAGATACGCAGTATTTT; cdr3_aa: CASSQDVVGGSFTDTQYF; j_call: TRBJ2-3; v_call: TRBV4-2; clone_size: many; d_call: -
cdr3_nt: TGTGCCAGCAGCAGTTGGACAAAATCCCAAGAGACCCAGTACTTC; cdr3_aa: CASSSWTKSQETQYF; j_call: TRBJ2-5; v_call: TRBV11-3; clone_size: -; d_call: -
cdr3_nt: TGTGCCAGCCAGAAATTGAAAGATACGCAGTATTTT; cdr3_aa: CASQKLKDTQYF; j_call: TRBJ2-3; v_call: TRBV6-2/TRBV6-3; clone_size: many; d_call: -
cdr3_nt: TGCGCCAGCAGCCCCAAAACTGGACAGCTCTCTGGGGCCAACGTCCTGACTTTC; cdr3_aa: CASSPKTGQLSGANVLTF; j_call: TRBJ2-6; v_call: TRBV5-1; clone_size: many; d_call: -
cdr3_nt: TGTGCCAGCATTCTCTTCCCGGGACAGGGGGTGCTTCGGAATCAGCCCCAGCATTTT; cdr3_aa: CASILFPGQGVLRNQPQHF; j_call: TRBJ1-5; v_call: TRBV6-1; clone_size: -; d_call: TRBD1
cdr3_nt: TGTGCCAGCAGGTCTAGCGGGACGTCCACAGATACGCAGTATTTT; cdr3_aa: CASRSSGTSTDTQYF; j_call: TRBJ2-3; v_call: TRBV12-3/TRBV12-4; clone_size: many; d_call: TRBD2
cdr3_nt: TGTGCCAGCAGCTTAATCCCCCCGGGCCCTACAGGGCTCCAAGAGACCCAGTACTTC; cdr3_aa: CASSLIPPGPTGLQETQYF; j_call: TRBJ2-5; v_call: TRBV7-2; clone_size: many; d_call: -
cdr3_nt: TGCAGCTTTAGAGCAGGCTATGGCTACACCTTC; cdr3_aa: CSFRAGYGYTF; j_call: TRBJ1-2; v_call: TRBV29-1; clone_size: many; d_call: -
cdr3_nt: TGTGCCAGCAGCCCCTTCGGACTAGCGGGAGGAAATGAGCAGTTCTTC; cdr3_aa: CASSPFGLAGGNEQFF; j_call: TRBJ2-1; v_call: TRBV4-2; clone_size: many; d_call: TRBD2